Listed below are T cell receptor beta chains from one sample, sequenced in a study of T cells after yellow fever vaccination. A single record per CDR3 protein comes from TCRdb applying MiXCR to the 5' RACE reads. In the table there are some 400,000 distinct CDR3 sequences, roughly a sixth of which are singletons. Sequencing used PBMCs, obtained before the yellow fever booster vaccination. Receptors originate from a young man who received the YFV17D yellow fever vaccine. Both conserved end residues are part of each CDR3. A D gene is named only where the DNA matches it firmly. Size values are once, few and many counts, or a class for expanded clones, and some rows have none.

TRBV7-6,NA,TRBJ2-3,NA,CASGLTTVFTDTQYF,TGTGCCAGCGGTCTCACGACAGTTTTCACAGATACGCAGTATTTT
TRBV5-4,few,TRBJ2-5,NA,CASSIGLSGETQYF,TGTGCCAGCAGCATAGGACTATCAGGAGAGACCCAGTACTTC
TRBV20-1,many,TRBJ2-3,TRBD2,CSARVAGGQDTQYF,TGCAGTGCTAGAGTAGCGGGGGGGCAAGATACGCAGTATTTT
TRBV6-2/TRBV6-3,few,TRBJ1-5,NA,CASSVMGNQPQHF,TGTGCCAGCAGTGTCATGGGCAATCAGCCCCAGCATTTT
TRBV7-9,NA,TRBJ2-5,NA,CASGRTETQYF,TGTGCCAGTGGCCGGACCGAGACCCAGTACTTC
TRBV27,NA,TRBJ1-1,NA,CASSFTRVGTEAFF,TGTGCCAGCAGTTTTACCCGGGTGGGGACTGAAGCTTTCTTT
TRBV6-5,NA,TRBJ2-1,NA,CASSYSGRDNEQFF,TGTGCCAGCAGTTACTCCGGCAGGGACAATGAGCAGTTCTTC
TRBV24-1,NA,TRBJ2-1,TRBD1,CATSTAGQASYNEQFF,TGTGCCACCAGTACAGCCGGACAGGCCTCCTACAATGAGCAGTTCTTC
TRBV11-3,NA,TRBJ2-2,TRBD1,CASSAWTGSTGELFF,TGTGCCAGCAGCGCCTGGACAGGGTCTACCGGGGAGCTGTTTTTT
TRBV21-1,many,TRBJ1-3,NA,CASSKDVLSGNTIYF,TGTGCCAGCAGCAAAGATGTCCTCTCTGGAAACACCATATATTTT
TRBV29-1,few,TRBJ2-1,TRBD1,CSVGTSGGNEQFF,TGCAGCGTTGGGACATCAGGGGGTAATGAGCAGTTCTTC
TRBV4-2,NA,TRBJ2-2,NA,CASSQDLGDANTGELFF,TGTGCCAGCAGCCAAGATTTGGGGGACGCGAACACCGGGGAGCTGTTTTTT
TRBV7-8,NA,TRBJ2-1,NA,CASSLAGTFYNEQFF,TGTGCCAGCAGCTTAGCAGGGACCTTCTACAATGAGCAGTTCTTC
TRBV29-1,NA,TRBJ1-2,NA,CSVKVSRGYTF,TGCAGCGTTAAAGTATCTAGAGGCTACACCTTC
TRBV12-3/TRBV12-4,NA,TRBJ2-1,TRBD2,CASSLGTSGGRNEQFF,TGTGCCAGCAGCCTTGGTACTAGCGGGGGTCGGAATGAGCAGTTCTTC
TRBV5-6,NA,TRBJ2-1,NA,CASSFLAAGRDEQFF,TGTGCCAGCAGCTTCCTAGCTGCGGGAAGGGATGAGCAGTTCTTC
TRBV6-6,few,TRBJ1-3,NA,CASSLRELGNTIYF,TGTGCCAGCAGCCTCCGTGAACTTGGAAACACCATATATTTT
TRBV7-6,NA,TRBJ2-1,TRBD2,CASRPGGARLDEQFF,TGTGCCAGCAGACCCGGGGGGGCCAGACTCGATGAGCAGTTCTTC
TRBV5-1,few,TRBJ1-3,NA,CASKAGASSGNTIYF,TGCGCCAGCAAGGCGGGGGCCAGCTCTGGAAACACCATATATTTT
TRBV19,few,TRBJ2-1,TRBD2,CASSILAGGNNEQFF,TGTGCCAGTAGTATTCTAGCGGGGGGGAACAATGAGCAGTTCTTC
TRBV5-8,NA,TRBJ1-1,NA,CASSYGGSEAFF,TGTGCCAGCAGCTACGGGGGCTCTGAAGCTTTCTTT
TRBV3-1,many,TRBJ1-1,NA,CASSQDGAAEAFF,TGTGCCAGCAGCCAAGACGGGGCGGCTGAGGCTTTCTTT
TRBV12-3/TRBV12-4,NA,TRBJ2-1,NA,CASTLTGSEQFF,TGTGCCAGCACCCTAACAGGGTCTGAGCAGTTCTTC
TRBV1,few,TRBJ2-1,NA,CTSSHEETEQFF,TGCACCAGCAGCCATGAGGAGACTGAGCAGTTCTTC
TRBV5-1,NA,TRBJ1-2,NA,CASSLDRPNYGYTF,TGCGCCAGCAGCTTGGACAGACCAAACTATGGCTACACCTTC
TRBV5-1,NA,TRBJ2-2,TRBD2,CASSRRPAGGQPGELFF,TGCGCCAGCAGCCGTCGGCCAGCGGGGGGGCAACCCGGGGAGCTGTTTTTT
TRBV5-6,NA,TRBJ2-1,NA,CASSLNLYNEQFF,TGTGCCAGCAGCTTGAACCTATACAATGAGCAGTTCTTC
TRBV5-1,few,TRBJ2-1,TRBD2,CASRVGTSLFNEQFF,TGCGCCAGCAGGGTCGGGACTAGCCTGTTCAATGAGCAGTTCTTC
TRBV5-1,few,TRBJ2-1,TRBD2,CASSLWRGDDNEQFF,TGCGCCAGCAGCTTATGGCGGGGGGACGATAATGAGCAGTTCTTC
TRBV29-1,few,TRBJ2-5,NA,CSVGRHGGPEETQYF,TGCAGCGTTGGCCGCCACGGGGGGCCCGAAGAGACCCAGTACTTC
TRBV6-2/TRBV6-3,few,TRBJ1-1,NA,CASSPQGRTNTEAFF,TGTGCCAGCTCGCCTCAGGGCAGGACGAACACTGAAGCTTTCTTT
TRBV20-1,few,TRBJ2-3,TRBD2,CSARDVLAGGHTDTQYF,TGCAGTGCTAGAGATGTACTAGCGGGGGGACACACAGATACGCAGTATTTT
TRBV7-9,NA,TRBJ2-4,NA,CASSLESGFIQYF,TGTGCCAGCAGCTTAGAGTCGGGGTTCATTCAGTACTTC
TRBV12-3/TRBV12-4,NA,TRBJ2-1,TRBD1,CASSLRTGGSNEQFF,TGTGCCAGCAGTTTGAGGACAGGGGGAAGCAATGAGCAGTTCTTC
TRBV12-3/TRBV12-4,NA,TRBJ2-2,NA,CASSLGVEGELFF,TGTGCCAGCAGTTTGGGGGTTGAGGGGGAGCTGTTTTTT
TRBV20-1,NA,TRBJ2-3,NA,CSARGGGSARTDTQYF,TGCAGTGCTAGGGGCGGGGGCTCAGCACGCACAGATACGCAGTATTTT
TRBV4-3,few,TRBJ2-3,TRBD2,CASSQVAGGREAQYF,TGCGCCAGCAGCCAGGTAGCGGGGGGGCGAGAAGCGCAGTATTTT
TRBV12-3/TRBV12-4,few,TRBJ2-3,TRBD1,CASSFTWPTGDTDTQYF,TGTGCCAGCAGTTTCACTTGGCCGACAGGGGATACAGATACGCAGTATTTT
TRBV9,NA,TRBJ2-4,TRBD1,CASSETGKGNIQYF,TGTGCCAGCAGCGAGACAGGGAAGGGAAACATTCAGTACTTC